This paragraph covers one TCR beta chain sequence. This specimen comes from a study of shared clonotypes between healthy human individuals. This table comes from immunoSEQ multiplex PCR, and its TCRdb copy is limited to in-frame clones, with some not included. The sample has roughly 2.4 million clones, 90% to 96% seen once; the top ten hold roughly 0.13%. The CDR3 has 15 residues. Looked up from germline, CDR1 is ENHRY and CDR2 is SYGVKD. Trimming took off 3 bases at V and 0 bases at J, with 12 bases between the two ends. The chain joins TRBV10-3 to TRBJ2-7; the D gene is possibly TRBD1 (6 bases). Sequencing was performed on naive CD4+ T cells sorted from blood. The subset here: CD45RA+ positively selected. The TCR sequence derives from a man aged 18-30 years in good health. The CDR3 DNA sequence: TGTGCCATCAGTGAACAGGGCCTTAGCTCCTACGAGCAGTACTTC. Its translation is CAISEQGLSSYEQYF.